This T cell receptor (beta chain) was documented in a study of T cell repertoires in aging, cancer and after chemotherapy. Study at large: Clear clonal overlap appeared across healthy donor samples taken over several months to years. General observations from the study: Rebound thymic output was suggested by rising median generation probability during chemotherapy in each cancer cohort.

In this sample, this clonotype turned up a few times. Its antigen is as yet unknown. The template was genomic DNA from peripheral blood, not RNA. Multiplex touch-down PCR with TRB-A/B primers amplified rearranged V-D-J TRB sequences. TCRdb called the multiplex PCR reads again in MiXCR, with one record for every CDR3 protein. Here the sample spans several thousand distinct CDR3 sequences, roughly 34% being singletons. The ends were cut back, 2 bases at V and 6 bases at J, with 5 bases in the middle. Germline V gene sequence: CDR1 MNHEY, CDR2 SVGEGT. This CDR3 has 12 residues. Sequenced input: blood. The sequence was obtained from a human donor in good health. The chain uses TRBV6-2 or TRBV6-3 and TRBJ2-1; TRBD1 or TRBD2 may be the D gene (5 bases each). The CDR3 here is CASSYGGNEQFF. CDR3 bases: TGTGCCAGCAGTTACGGGGGCAATGAGCAGTTCTTC.